Below, 28 T cell receptor beta chains from the same sample are listed, as sequenced in a study of shared clonotypes between healthy human individuals (dated by TCRdb to the early 2020s). The method was the immunoSEQ multiplex PCR assay. TCRdb mirrors the immuneACCESS table, restricted to in-frame sequences. Some clones are absent from its copies; in checked studies, under half trace to an unresolved V gene, and the reason for the others is unknown. The sample contains about 2.3 million clones, more than 80% of them found a single time. Of the sample, around 0.4% falls within the top ten clones. Sequenced sample: naive CD4+ T cells from PBMCs. The label giving this sample's cell subset or site can be read as: CD45RA+ positively selected. These receptors were collected from a man aged 18 to 30 in good health. Some clones in this sample may be carry-over from other donors' samples.

V usage is TRBV28 and J usage is TRBJ1-2; TRBD1 agrees at 9 bases. Germline CDR1 reads MDHEN; CDR2 reads SYDVKM. The CDR3 extends over 15 amino acids. J was trimmed by 8 bases and V by 5 bases; bases with no gene match: 12. The CDR3 region is CASSTGQGTSTGYTF. Written as DNA, the CDR3 is TGTGCCAGCAGTACCGGACAGGGGACGTCGACGGGCTACACCTTC.

The chain employs TRBV29-1 and TRBJ1-1, with no clear D. This CDR3 is 15 amino acids long. V was clipped by 6 bases and J by 4 bases, with 21 bases between them. Germline V gene sequence: CDR1 SQVTM, CDR2 ANQGSEA. The CDR3: CSVTPDRESGTEAFF. The CDR3 DNA reads as TGCAGCGTGACCCCCGACCGGGAAAGTGGCACTGAAGCTTTCTTT. Combining the CDR3 with reference TRBV29-1 and TRBJ1-1 gives the whole variable domain SAVISQKPSRDICQRGTSLTIQCQVDSQVTMMFWYRQQPGQSLTLIATANQGSEATYESGFVIDKFPISRPNLTFSTLTVSNMSPEDSSIYLCSVTPDRESGTEAFFGQGTRLTVV.

The chain joins TRBV6-1 to TRBJ1-5; perhaps TRBD1 as D (5 bases). The CDR3 consists of 15 residues. Germline lookup yields CDR1 MNHNS and CDR2 SASEGT. V dropped 6 bases and J dropped 2 bases, with 14 bases sitting between them. As DNA, the CDR3 is TGTGCCAGCAGACGACCCGGGGGAGGCAATCAGCCCCAGCATTTT. Protein product: CASRRPGGGNQPQHF.

Regarding this clone: In the same sample, other DNA sequences code for this CDR3. J is TRBJ2-7 and V is TRBV5-1; 7 bases align to TRBD1. The CDR3 has 14 amino acids. V dropped 2 bases and J dropped 5; count of bases not matched to a gene: 7. CDR1 is SGHRS, CDR2 YFSETQ, per germline. CDR3 region: CASSLIQGENEQYF. CDR3 sequence (DNA): TGCGCCAGCAGCTTAATCCAGGGGGAGAACGAGCAGTACTTC.

Concerning this clone: Different DNA sequences within this sample yield the same CDR3. The chain joins TRBV6-5 to TRBJ1-4; 10 bases align to TRBD1. The germline CDR1 and CDR2 sequences are MNHEY and SVGAGI. The J segment lost 8 bases and the V segment lost 6 bases, leaving 6 bases of the junction unmatched. The CDR3 spans 14 residues. The CDR3 reads CASSRQGAGEKLFF. CDR3 DNA: TGTGCCAGCAGCCGACAGGGGGCGGGGGAAAAACTGTTTTTT.

V is TRBV11-2 and J is TRBJ2-4; TRBD1 might be the D (7 bases). The length of the CDR3 is 19 residues. The germline V gene encodes CDR1 SGHAT and CDR2 FQNNGV. V was cut by 3 bases and J by 3 bases, with 24 bases left in between. The CDR3 is CASSLRTHMSQGGKNIQYF. CDR3 in DNA: TGTGCCAGCAGCTTGCGGACCCATATGAGCCAGGGGGGCAAAAACATTCAGTACTTC.

V gene TRBV18 combines with J gene TRBJ1-1, with TRBD1 as a possible D gene (5 bases). CDR1 is KGHSH and CDR2 is LQKENI in the germline V gene. V lost 0 bases and J lost 3, with 14 bases in between. This CDR3 region has 16 residues. CDR3 residues: CASSPPSGPAYTEAFF. The CDR3 DNA reads TGTGCCAGCTCACCACCTTCGGGGCCAGCCTACACTGAAGCTTTCTTT.

The rearrangement joins TRBV7-2 to TRBJ2-7, with 9 bases that match TRBD1. CDR1 SGHTA and CDR2 FQGNSA come from the germline V gene. Trimming cost V 1 base and J 2 bases; bases outside gene matches: 6. CDR3 length: 16 amino acids. Here the CDR3 reads CASSLVSDRGTYEQYF. CDR3 DNA: TGTGCCAGCAGCTTAGTTAGTGACAGGGGGACCTACGAGCAGTACTTC.

V gene TRBV30 combines with J gene TRBJ2-5; D not certain. The V gene lost 2 bases and the J gene lost 0 bases, with 7 bases spanning the gap. The germline gives CDR1 GTSNPN, CDR2 SVGIG (reference sequence). The CDR3 runs to 13 residues. CDR3: CAWSLRNQETQYF. The CDR3 DNA follows: TGTGCCTGGAGTTTGAGGAACCAAGAGACCCAGTACTTC.

This sequence joins TRBV28 and TRBJ2-7, with 7 positions matching TRBD1. The germline gives CDR1 MDHEN, CDR2 SYDVKM. Trimming at V came to 5 bases and at J to 2 bases, leaving 6 bases not matched to a gene. This CDR3 spans 14 amino acids. The CDR3 bases are TGTGCCAGCAGTAATCCGGGACAGCCCTACGAGCAGTACTTC. It yields the protein CASSNPGQPYEQYF. The complete variable domain, with remaining parts taken from reference TRBV28 and TRBJ2-7, reads DVKVTQSSRYLVKRTGEKVFLECVQDMDHENMFWYRQDPGLGLRLIYFSYDVKMKEKGDIPEGYSVSREKKERFSLILESASTNQTSMYLCASSNPGQPYEQYFGPGTRLTVT.

This rearrangement joins TRBV18 to TRBJ1-4, with 7 bases matching TRBD1. This CDR3 is 13 amino acids long. CDR1 and CDR2 (germline): KGHSH, LQKENI. Unmatched junction bases numbered 4, after V lost 5 bases and J lost 7 bases. In DNA form, the CDR3 reads TGTGCCAGCTCAAGACAGGGTTTTGAAAAACTGTTTTTT. Its protein is CASSRQGFEKLFF.

This clone was counted a single time. This chain uses TRBV19 with TRBJ2-3; the D gene is possibly TRBD2 (6 bases). V gave up 2 bases and J gave up 4 bases, with 13 bases separating them. This CDR3 contains 15 residues. Germline V CDR1 and CDR2: LNHDA, SQIVND (reference sequence). The CDR3 region has the DNA TGTGCCAGTAGTATAACACTAGCTGGCGCAGATACGCAGTATTTT. Amino acids: CASSITLAGADTQYF.

The V call is TRBV28, the J call TRBJ2-5, with 7 bases identical to TRBD1. The CDR3 consists of 14 residues. Germline CDR1 MDHEN, CDR2 SYDVKM. V shed 7 bases and J 5 bases; nucleotides not matched to a gene: 10. In DNA, the CDR3 is TGTGCCAGCAAGGGACAGCCGAGTCCCGAGACCCAGTACTTC. Protein sequence: CASKGQPSPETQYF.

The chain recombines TRBV4-1 with TRBJ2-1; D not resolved. V was trimmed by 0 bases and J by 7 bases, leaving 10 bases between them. The germline V gene encodes CDR1 MGHRA and CDR2 YSYEKL. The CDR3 totals 14 residues. CDR3 sequence (DNA): TGCGCCAGCAGCCAAGATCGTGGAAGGAATGAGCAGTTCTTC. This codes for CASSQDRGRNEQFF.

The chain is built from TRBV28 and TRBJ1-3; D unclear. Germline CDR1 MDHEN, CDR2 SYDVKM. This CDR3 comprises 16 residues. V lost 5 bases and J lost 4, with 18 bases in between. The CDR3 nucleotides read TGTGCCAGCAGTCCGGCGGGCACCCTTTGGGGAAACACCATATATTTT. Residues: CASSPAGTLWGNTIYF.

V usage is TRBV4-3 and J usage is TRBJ1-4; D may be TRBD1 (5 bases). Germline V gives CDR1 LGHNA, CDR2 YSLEER. V lost 0 bases and J lost 4, with 9 bases in between. The CDR3 length is 15 residues. CDR3 sequence reads: CASSQDRQGNEKLFF. The DNA for the CDR3 is TGCGCCAGCAGCCAAGATAGGCAGGGTAATGAAAAACTGTTTTTT.

Concerning this clone: This CDR3 is also generated by other DNA sequences in the sample. The V and J genes are TRBV6-1 and TRBJ1-1, with TRBD1 matching 7 bases. The CDR3 totals 13 residues. J gave up 5 bases and V 6 bases, and 6 bases lay outside the gene matches. The germline V gene encodes CDR1 MNHNS and CDR2 SASEGT. CDR3 residues: CASRPQGWTEAFF. The DNA of the CDR3 is TGTGCCAGCAGGCCACAGGGGTGGACTGAAGCTTTCTTT.

V usage is TRBV6-5 and J usage is TRBJ1-5; a weak D match, TRBD1 (5 bases). This CDR3 has 15 amino acids. The V gene lost 6 bases and the J gene lost 7 bases, with 19 bases spanning the gap. CDR1 is MNHEY, CDR2 SVGAGI, per germline. The CDR3 protein is CASREGPGQDQPQHF. CDR3 sequence (DNA): TGTGCCAGCAGAGAGGGGCCCGGTCAAGACCAGCCCCAGCATTTT.

The chain has TRBV6-5 and TRBJ1-5; a possible D gene is TRBD1 (5 bases). This CDR3 has 15 amino acids. The germline V and J ends were trimmed by 6 bases and 6 bases, with 18 bases remaining between them. Germline assignment: CDR1 MNHEY and CDR2 SVGAGI. CDR3 DNA: TGTGCCAGCAGCCTCCGAGGAGGGGTGGGTCAGCCCCAGCATTTT. Protein sequence: CASSLRGGVGQPQHF.

This clone was seen once. This chain links TRBV27 with TRBJ2-3; D is perhaps TRBD1 or TRBD2 (5 bases each). The CDR3 totals 17 residues. CDR1 MNHEY and CDR2 SMNVEV come from the germline V gene (reference sequence). Trimming left V 5 bases short and J 11 bases short, with 29 bases between. CDR3 sequence reads: CASSPRVASGTVWGQYF. CDR3 bases: TGTGCCAGCAGTCCCCGGGTGGCGTCAGGGACGGTGTGGGGGCAGTATTTT.

V is TRBV7-3 and J is TRBJ1-2; D is unresolved. V was clipped by 5 bases and J by 4 bases, with 11 bases between them. The CDR3 loop spans 13 amino acids. The germline CDR1 and CDR2 sequences are SGHTA and FQGTGA. CDR3 loop: CASSEAEGYGYTF. The DNA for the CDR3 is TGTGCCAGCAGCGAGGCCGAAGGCTATGGCTACACCTTC.

The chain joins TRBV15 to TRBJ2-4; perhaps D is TRBD1 or TRBD2 (6 bases each). The germline gives CDR1 LNHNV, CDR2 YYDKDF (reference sequence). The CDR3 consists of 13 residues. V shed 7 bases and J shed 10 bases, with 17 bases lying between them. The CDR3 nucleotides read TGTGCCACCACCTCGGACAGAGGAGGGATTCAGTACTTC. As protein: CATTSDRGGIQYF.

This clone was detected only once. The chain has TRBV18 and TRBJ2-7; D is unresolved. CDR1 is KGHSH and CDR2 is LQKENI in the germline V gene. V lost 1 base, J lost 6 bases, and 7 bases lay in between. The CDR3 is made up of 12 amino acids. The CDR3 is CASSPRTGEQYF. CDR3 sequence (DNA): TGTGCCAGCTCACCACGAACGGGCGAGCAGTACTTC.

V is TRBV7-3 and J is TRBJ2-7; 7 positions match TRBD2. V lost 3 bases and J lost 3; bases outside the gene matches: 14. CDR3 length equals 17 residues. The V gene's germline CDR1 is SGHTA and CDR2 FQGTGA. For the CDR3, the DNA is TGTGCCAGCAGCTTCCGTGAAGCGGGAAGAGGTAACTACGAGCAGTACTTC. This gives the protein CASSFREAGRGNYEQYF.

Written as DNA, the CDR3 is TGTGCCAGTAGTTTAGTGGCTGTCTATGGCTACACCTTC. Translated: CASSLVAVYGYTF. The gene calls are TRBV19 and TRBJ1-2; D is ambiguous. The CDR3 is made up of 13 amino acids. Germline CDR1 reads LNHDA; CDR2 reads SQIVND (reference sequence). Trimming cost V 5 bases and J 4 bases, with 11 bases left between them.

The chain recombines TRBV5-1 with TRBJ1-1, with D possibly matching TRBD1 (6 bases). This CDR3 is 16 amino acids long. V lost 4 bases and J 1 base, leaving 17 bases between the germline ends. Germline values: CDR1 SGHRS, CDR2 YFSETQ. CDR3 sequence reads: CASSVAGRGGNTEAFF. The CDR3 DNA reads TGCGCCAGCAGCGTCGCGGGTCGAGGGGGGAACACTGAAGCTTTCTTT. The full variable domain, with the rest looked up from reference TRBV5-1 and TRBJ1-1, is KAGVTQTPRYLIKTRGQQVTLSCSPISGHRSVSWYQQTPGQGLQFLFEYFSETQRNKGNFPGRFSGRQFSNSRSEMNVSTLELGDSALYLCASSVAGRGGNTEAFFGQGTRLTVV.

V and J are TRBV5-1 and TRBJ2-3; D is ambiguous. The V gene lost 6 bases and the J gene lost 0 bases, with 11 bases spanning the gap. Germline V CDR1 and CDR2: SGHRS, YFSETQ. The length of the CDR3 is 14 residues. CDR3 amino acids: CASIPELSTDTQYF. CDR3 coding DNA: TGCGCCAGCATACCTGAGCTGAGCACAGATACGCAGTATTTT.

V usage is TRBV30 and J usage is TRBJ1-1; D not certain. V lost 5 bases and J lost 0, with 7 bases in between. The CDR3 runs 12 residues. Looked up from germline, CDR1 is GTSNPN and CDR2 is SVGIG (reference sequence). DNA for the CDR3: TGTGCCTGGCTAAGGGTGAACACTGAAGCTTTCTTT. It translates to CAWLRVNTEAFF.